This T cell receptor beta chain came from a study of beta chain features in type 1 diabetes. General observations from the study: In all four CD4+ subsets, TCRB CDR3 length was significantly, moderately reduced in type 1 diabetes. Any role of HLA type in TCRB rearrangement remained unresolved here.

Every isolated RNA sample was fully reverse transcribed, so sequencing captured expressed TCRB transcripts. This table comes from immunoSEQ multiplex PCR, and its TCRdb copy is limited to in-frame clones, with some not included. Of roughly 15,000 clones listed, 76% are singletons. There are 16 residues in the CDR3. Trimming left V 1 base short and J 0 bases short, with 13 bases between. Per the germline V gene, CDR1 is MDHEN and CDR2 is SYDVKM. Points on this clone: Antigen specificity is unknown.

This receptor was identified in a woman aged 18-29 years with type 1 diabetes. The sequenced material came from stem cell memory CD4+ T cells from blood. The chain carries TRBV28 and TRBJ2-7; D possibly corresponds to TRBD2 (7 bases). This CDR3 is CASSLLGGPLSYEQYF. CDR3 sequence (DNA): TGTGCCAGCAGTTTATTGGGGGGGCCCCTCTCCTACGAGCAGTACTTC.